The T cell receptor beta chain described here comes from a study of CD8 T cells in ankylosing spondylitis. General study points: Matched synovial fluid from ankylosing spondylitis patients was reported to be enriched for disease-linked clones. A TCR beta motif made of eight highly homologous variants seemed typical of ankylosing spondylitis blood.

TCR beta libraries were made by quantitative 5'-RACE with molecular barcodes. Via MiXCR, TCRdb re-called the 5' RACE reads, giving one row per CDR3 protein. This table holds about 130,000 distinct CDR3 sequences, over 7% found once. This clonotype was seen repeatedly, ten times or more. As yet, its antigen is unknown. This CDR3 has 11 amino acids. Looked up from germline, CDR1 is SGHTA and CDR2 is FQGNSA. V was cut by 3 bases and J by 8 bases, with 8 bases left in between. The clonotype originates from a male donor with ankylosing spondylitis or in good health (not recorded which). The rearrangement links TRBV7-2 to TRBJ2-7; D remains unclear. Sequenced sample: blood, either unsorted or a sorted T cell fraction (not recorded which). CDR3 sequence: CASSFESKQYF. CDR3 coding DNA: TGTGCCAGCAGCTTTGAATCTAAGCAGTACTTC.